Shown below are 20 T cell receptor beta chains from a single sample sequenced in a study of blood T cell repertoires in COVID-19. Generated by immunoSEQ multiplex PCR, the TCRdb table keeps only in-frame clones and is missing some. The data show approximately 90,000 clones, about nine tenths seen once. Sequencing used peripheral blood. These receptors were obtained from a woman aged 70-85 years with acute or convalescent COVID-19.

The table lists this clone with a count of one. The chain has TRBV28 and TRBJ1-2; TRBD1 aligns across 7 bases. Germline values: CDR1 MDHEN, CDR2 SYDVKM. V shed 5 bases, J shed 4 bases, and the junction held 10 bases outside the gene matches. CDR3 length: 15 residues. DNA of the CDR3: TGTGCCAGCAGTCCAGGGGGGCAGGCCGTCTATGGCTACACCTTC. Translating gives CASSPGGQAVYGYTF.

This clone has just a few counts. The gene calls are TRBV24-1 and TRBJ2-1, with 10 bases matching TRBD2. V shed 2 bases, J shed 3 bases, and the junction held 9 bases outside the gene matches. The CDR3 is made up of 18 amino acids. The germline gives CDR1 KGHDR, CDR2 SFDVKD. The chain's CDR3 is CATSDYRLAGELYNEQFF. The CDR3 coding sequence is TGTGCCACCAGTGATTATAGGCTAGCGGGAGAACTCTACAATGAGCAGTTCTTC.

This clone came up a few times. The chain employs TRBV9 and TRBJ1-3; D possibly corresponds to TRBD1 (5 bases). The V end lost 3 bases, the J end lost 2 bases, and 12 bases lay between the germline ends. This CDR3 comprises 15 residues. From germline, CDR1 is SGDLS and CDR2 YYNGEE. DNA of the CDR3: TGTGCCAGCAGCGCGGCCACACAGGCTGGAAACACCATATATTTT. This sequence encodes CASSAATQAGNTIYF.

V is TRBV7-2 and J is TRBJ1-2, with D maybe TRBD1 (5 bases). CDR1 SGHTA and CDR2 FQGNSA come from the germline V gene. The CDR3 extends over 14 amino acids. Trimming pared 7 bases from V and 7 bases from J, leaving 19 bases between. DNA of the CDR3: TGTGCCAGCACCCCCCCCGGGGGTGTTCGTGGCTACACCTTC. Amino acids: CASTPPGGVRGYTF.

The chain links TRBV5-1 to TRBJ2-7; the match to TRBD2 covers 12 bases. V lost 4 bases, J lost 7 bases, and 3 bases stayed unmatched. Germline CDR1 SGHRS, CDR2 YFSETQ. This CDR3 spans 13 amino acids. The DNA for the CDR3 is TGCGCCAGCAGCCTAGCGGGGGGGCGAGAGCAGTACGTC. Translated, it gives CASSLAGGREQYV.

The chain uses TRBV6-5 and TRBJ1-2; D may be TRBD1 (6 bases). There are 12 residues in the CDR3. CDR1 is MNHEY, CDR2 SVGAGI, per germline. Between the trimmed V and J ends, which lost 8 bases and 8 bases, there was a span of 15 bases. DNA for the CDR3: TGTGCCAGCTCACAGGGCCGGCAGGGCTACACCTTC. It codes for CASSQGRQGYTF.

This chain uses TRBV3-1 (or the pseudogene TRBV3-2) with TRBJ2-2, with D perhaps TRBD1 (6 bases). CDR3 length: 16 amino acids. V was shortened by 6 bases and J by 1 base, with 15 bases between the two germline ends. Per the germline V gene, CDR1 is LGHDT and CDR2 is YNNKEL (reference sequence). The CDR3 bases are TGTGCCAGCAGTCCTTATACAGGGATGAACACCGGGGAGCTGTTTTTT. Translating gives CASSPYTGMNTGELFF.

The chain has TRBV28 and TRBJ1-5, with a tentative D call TRBD1 (5 bases). The V gene lost 2 bases and the J gene lost 0 bases, with 8 bases spanning the gap. The CDR3 is 15 amino acids. Germline CDR1 MDHEN, CDR2 SYDVKM. CDR3 DNA sequence: TGTGCCAGCAGTTTAGGGGCATATAGCAATCAGCCCCAGCATTTT. It specifies CASSLGAYSNQPQHF. The entire variable domain, with the rest obtained from reference TRBV28 and TRBJ1-5, is as follows: DVKVTQSSRYLVKRTGEKVFLECVQDMDHENMFWYRQDPGLGLRLIYFSYDVKMKEKGDIPEGYSVSREKKERFSLILESASTNQTSMYLCASSLGAYSNQPQHFGDGTRLSIL.

The CDR3 nucleotides are TGCGCCAGCAGTGTAGCGGGAAAGCGAGGAGATACGCAGTATTTT. Encoded protein: CASSVAGKRGDTQYF. J is TRBJ2-3 and V is TRBV10-1, with 8 bases identical to TRBD2. The CDR3 spans 15 residues. V was clipped by 4 bases and J by 5 bases; unmatched bases: 8. Germline V CDR1 and CDR2: WNHNN, SYGVQD (reference sequence).

To note about this clone: Other DNA variants within this sample encode the same CDR3. The chain joins TRBV6-5 to TRBJ1-6; the match to TRBD1 covers 7 bases. Germline trimming cut 2 bases from V and 5 bases from J; bases unmatched to any gene: 6. The CDR3 has 16 residues. CDR1 is MNHEY and CDR2 is SVGAGI in the germline V gene. CDR3 sequence (DNA): TGTGCCAGCAGTTACCGAACAGGGGTAGATAATTCACCCCTCCACTTT. Amino acid sequence: CASSYRTGVDNSPLHF.

The J gene is TRBJ1-4, the V gene TRBV4-1; D may be TRBD1 (6 bases). The CDR3 loop spans 16 amino acids. The germline CDR1 and CDR2 sequences are MGHRA and YSYEKL. The V gene lost 7 bases and the J gene lost 2 bases, with 17 bases spanning the gap. CDR3 nucleotides: TGCGCCAGCACCCCTGGTTATACAGGGACTAATGAAAAACTGTTTTTT. It translates to CASTPGYTGTNEKLFF.

The chain combines TRBV28 with TRBJ2-7; 11 nucleotides line up with TRBD2. CDR3 length: 15 residues. The germline gives CDR1 MDHEN, CDR2 SYDVKM. V lost 3 bases to trimming and J lost 5 bases; unmatched junction nucleotides: 6. CDR3 region: CASSFLGLAAHEQYF. The CDR3 bases are TGTGCCAGCAGTTTTTTGGGACTAGCGGCCCACGAGCAGTACTTC.

The rearrangement links TRBV27 to TRBJ1-6; TRBD1 is a possible D gene (6 bases). Germline values: CDR1 MNHEY, CDR2 SMNVEV (reference sequence). The CDR3 has 16 residues. Between the trimmed V and J ends, which lost 2 bases and 0 bases, there was a span of 8 bases. CDR3 loop: CASSLRGGSYNSPLHF. The DNA of the CDR3 is TGTGCCAGCAGTTTAAGAGGGGGCTCCTATAATTCACCCCTCCACTTT.

V gene TRBV7-9 combines with J gene TRBJ2-3, with D perhaps TRBD2 (5 bases). Germline CDR1 reads SEHNR; CDR2 reads FQNEAQ (reference sequence). The V and J ends lost 5 bases and 2 bases respectively, with 14 bases between them. The CDR3 has 15 amino acids. The CDR3 nucleotides are TGTGCCAGCAGCCCCTGGATGAGGGACACAGATACGCAGTATTTT. Its protein is CASSPWMRDTDTQYF.

The V call is TRBV10-3, the J call TRBJ2-1, with D possibly TRBD2 on 6 matching bases. The germline gives CDR1 ENHRY, CDR2 SYGVKD. Trimming took off 4 bases at V and 3 bases at J, with 16 bases between the two ends. This CDR3 has 16 amino acids. The CDR3 here is CAISGVGGNLYNEQFF. The CDR3 DNA sequence: TGTGCCATCAGTGGGGTAGGCGGGAACCTCTACAATGAGCAGTTCTTC.

The J gene is TRBJ2-5, the V gene TRBV7-9; D gene ambiguous. Germline CDR1 reads SEHNR; CDR2 reads FQNEAQ (reference sequence). The CDR3 totals 12 residues. V dropped 3 bases and J dropped 1 base, with 3 bases sitting between them. CDR3 nucleotide sequence: TGTGCCAGCAGCTTTCTCCAAGAGACCCAGTACTTC. This encodes CASSFLQETQYF.

The gene calls are TRBV6-5 and TRBJ1-3; D unclear. The V end was cut by 8 bases, the J end by 2 bases, with 7 bases between. The CDR3 is 12 amino acids. CDR1 is MNHEY, CDR2 SVGAGI, per germline. CDR3 protein: CASQNTGNTIYF. CDR3 DNA: TGTGCCAGCCAGAACACTGGAAACACCATATATTTT.

J is TRBJ2-5 and V is TRBV5-4; a weak D match, TRBD1 (6 bases). Deletions cut 0 bases from V and 0 bases from J, with 6 bases between. This CDR3 has 14 residues. Germline V gives CDR1 SGHNT, CDR2 YYREEE (reference sequence). CDR3 bases: TGTGCCAGCAGCTTGGGGACAGACCAAGAGACCCAGTACTTC. Translating gives CASSLGTDQETQYF.

This clone has only one observation. The chain couples TRBV11-2 to TRBJ1-2; 9 bases are a match to TRBD1. V was clipped by 5 bases and J by 4 bases; unmatched bases: 5. Germline V gives CDR1 SGHAT, CDR2 FQNNGV. There are 14 residues in the CDR3. The CDR3 protein is CASSPGTGTYGYTF. Written as DNA, the CDR3 is TGTGCCAGCAGCCCAGGGACAGGGACCTATGGCTACACCTTC.

This chain joins TRBV21-1 and TRBJ1-5; the table gives TRBD1 as D, unverified against the DNA. TRBV21-1 is reported as a pseudogene. CDR3 size: 17 residues. DNA of the CDR3: TGTGCCAGCAGCAAATGGGAACTGGACGGACAAAATCAGCCCCAGCATTTT. Translating gives CASSKWELDGQNQPQHF.